This TCR beta chain stems from a study of vaccination effects on CD4 cells after COVID-19. The study, taken as a whole, reports: Few convalescent patients and no early post-infection timepoints were included in the study. Clones induced by infection and by vaccine showed marked clonal contraction late after vaccination.

Details on this clone: Antigen unknown.

Clones were sequenced by immunoSEQ multiplex PCR, and TCRdb holds only the in-frame ones, with some missing. Altogether around 40,000 clones are present, 65% to 70% being singletons, with the ten largest covering 4% to 4.5%. The ends were cut back, 5 bases at V and 3 bases at J, with 25 bases in the middle. Germline V gives CDR1 SGHAT, CDR2 FQNNGV. The CDR3 runs 19 residues. Culturing for nine to ten days preceded CD4+ T cell isolation. The gene calls are TRBV11-2 and TRBJ1-4; a weak D match, TRBD1 (6 bases). This clonotype was sampled from a human donor who received a COVID-19 vaccine. Material: CD4+ T cells from PBMCs cultured without peptide, obtained before COVID-19 vaccination. The CDR3 nucleotides are TGTGCCAGCAGCGACTGGGGGGCGCAGACCGGTTCAGCTAATGAAAAACTGTTTTTT. It yields the protein CASSDWGAQTGSANEKLFF.